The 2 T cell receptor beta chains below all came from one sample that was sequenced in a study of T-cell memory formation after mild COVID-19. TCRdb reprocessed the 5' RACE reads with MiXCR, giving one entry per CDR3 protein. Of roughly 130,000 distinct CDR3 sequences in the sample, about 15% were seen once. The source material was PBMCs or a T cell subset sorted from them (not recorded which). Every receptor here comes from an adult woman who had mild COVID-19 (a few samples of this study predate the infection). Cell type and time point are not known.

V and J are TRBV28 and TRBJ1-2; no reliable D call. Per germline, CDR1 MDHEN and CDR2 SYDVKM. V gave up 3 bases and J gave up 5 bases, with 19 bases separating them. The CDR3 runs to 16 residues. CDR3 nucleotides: TGTGCCAGCAGTTTTACCACCATCCCCCTCTATTATGGCTACACCTTC. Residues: CASSFTTIPLYYGYTF.

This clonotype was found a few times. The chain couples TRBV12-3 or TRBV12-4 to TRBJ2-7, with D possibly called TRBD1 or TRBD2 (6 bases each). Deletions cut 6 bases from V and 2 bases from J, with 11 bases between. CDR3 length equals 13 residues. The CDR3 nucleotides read TGTGCCAGCAGAATAGGGGGGACCTACGAGCAGTACTTC. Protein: CASRIGGTYEQYF.